Presented here are 18 T cell receptor beta chains from one specimen sequenced in a study of blood T cell repertoires in COVID-19. Using immunoSEQ multiplex PCR, the repertoire was profiled, and TCRdb retains in-frame clones only, with some absent. The sample includes 250,000 to 300,000 clones, around 88% seen only once; the top ten take less than 15%. Sequencing was done on a sample of peripheral blood. These receptors were taken from a woman in her sixties or seventies with COVID-19, enrolled during active disease.

This clone is a singleton in its sample. The chain carries TRBV3-1 (or the pseudogene TRBV3-2) and TRBJ1-1, with D possibly TRBD1 on 5 matching bases. V was shortened by 0 bases and J by 3 bases, with 8 bases between the two germline ends. CDR1 is LGHDT and CDR2 is YNNKEL in the germline V gene (reference sequence). The CDR3 loop spans 14 amino acids. The CDR3 sequence: CASSQDGGDTEAFF. CDR3 bases: TGTGCCAGCAGCCAAGACGGGGGTGACACTGAAGCTTTCTTT.

The chain couples TRBV9 to TRBJ2-3; D is undetermined. With 4 bases removed from V and 4 bases from J, the gap between germline ends came to 7 bases. This CDR3 contains 12 residues. Germline V lookup: CDR1 SGDLS, CDR2 YYNGEE. In nucleotides, the CDR3 is TGTGCCAGCAGCCGAACAGCAGATACGCAGTATTTT. Its protein product is CASSRTADTQYF.

This chain connects TRBV27 to TRBJ1-6; D is perhaps TRBD1 (6 bases). The CDR3 loop spans 18 amino acids. V was shortened by 3 bases and J by 8 bases, with 23 bases between the two germline ends. CDR1 is MNHEY, CDR2 SMNVEV, per germline (reference sequence). Here the CDR3 DNA reads TGTGCCAGCAGTTTGGCCAGTCCCCCAGGGGTCGTGGATTCACCCCTCCACTTT. It encodes CASSLASPPGVVDSPLHF.

This sequence joins TRBV5-1 and TRBJ2-7; 10 bases fit TRBD2. J gave up 3 bases and V 5 bases, and 2 bases lay outside the gene matches. The CDR3 runs 13 residues. Looked up from germline, CDR1 is SGHRS and CDR2 is YFSETQ. The CDR3 here is CASSTSGDYEQYF. The CDR3 DNA follows: TGCGCCAGCAGTACTAGCGGGGACTACGAGCAGTACTTC.

J is TRBJ1-1 and V is TRBV28; 7 nucleotides line up with TRBD1. The CDR3 is made up of 12 amino acids. V shed 5 bases, J shed 9 bases, and the junction held 6 bases outside the gene matches. CDR1 is MDHEN and CDR2 is SYDVKM in the germline V gene. The CDR3 is CASSPQGGKAFF. The CDR3 bases are TGTGCCAGCAGTCCCCAGGGGGGAAAAGCTTTCTTT.

This sequence joins TRBV5-8 and TRBJ2-5; tentatively, D is TRBD2 (6 bases). The V gene's germline CDR1 is SGHTS and CDR2 YDEGEE. The CDR3 is 14 amino acids. Trimming left V 1 base short and J 6 bases short, with 13 bases between. The CDR3 here is CASSLSLGRQTQYF. CDR3 in DNA: TGTGCCAGCAGCTTGAGCCTAGGGAGGCAGACCCAGTACTTC.

The V and J genes are TRBV5-1 and TRBJ2-3, with 15 bases aligning to TRBD2. The V and J ends lost 4 bases and 2 bases, in that order; junction bases with no gene match: 5. Germline V gene lookup returns CDR1 SGHRS and CDR2 YFSETQ. This CDR3 is built from 17 residues. CDR3 in DNA: TGCGCCAGCAGCCCGGGGACTAGCGGGGGGAACACAGATACGCAGTATTTT. Its protein product is CASSPGTSGGNTDTQYF.

V usage is TRBV19 and J usage is TRBJ1-1, with D perhaps TRBD1 (5 bases). The CDR3 covers 15 residues. The germline V gene encodes CDR1 LNHDA and CDR2 SQIVND (reference sequence). V lost 10 bases to trimming and J lost 6 bases, with 24 bases between them. CDR3 sequence reads: CATEAGVNWGAEAFF. The CDR3 DNA reads as TGTGCCACTGAAGCGGGCGTAAACTGGGGGGCTGAAGCTTTCTTT. The entire variable domain, with the rest obtained from reference TRBV19 and TRBJ1-1, is as follows: DGGITQSPKYLFRKEGQNVTLSCEQNLNHDAMYWYRQDPGQGLRLIYYSQIVNDFQKGDIAEGYSVSREKKESFPLTVTSAQKNPTAFYLCATEAGVNWGAEAFFGQGTRLTVV.

The V call is TRBV18, the J call TRBJ1-1, with 7 bases aligning to TRBD1. V gave up 3 bases and J gave up 3 bases; unmatched junction bases: 4. Looked up from germline, CDR1 is KGHSH and CDR2 is LQKENI. The CDR3 length is 14 residues. CDR3 amino acids: CASSPSTGDTEAFF. DNA of the CDR3: TGTGCCAGCTCACCCTCCACAGGGGACACTGAAGCTTTCTTT.

CDR3 nucleotides: TGTGCCAGCGGGGACAGGGGTGACTATGGCTACACCTTC. Amino acids: CASGDRGDYGYTF. The gene calls are TRBV2 and TRBJ1-2; TRBD1 aligns across 10 bases. Germline V gives CDR1 SNHLY, CDR2 FYNNEI. J was trimmed by 3 bases and V by 8 bases; bases with no gene match: 3. The CDR3 loop spans 13 amino acids.

The chain uses TRBV6-6 and TRBJ1-5; 9 positions agree with TRBD1. J lost 4 bases, V lost 6 bases, and 4 bases had no gene match. The CDR3 has 14 amino acids. Germline-derived CDR1 and CDR2 are MNHNY and SVGAGI (reference sequence). The CDR3 loop reads CASSPGQGNQPQHF. CDR3 DNA: TGTGCCAGCAGCCCCGGACAGGGGAATCAGCCCCAGCATTTT.

The gene calls are TRBV7-2 and TRBJ2-3, with a tentative D call TRBD1 (6 bases). The CDR3 loop spans 15 amino acids. Trimming shortened V by 6 bases and J by 1 base, and 14 bases separated the two germline ends. CDR1 is SGHTA, CDR2 FQGNSA, per germline. The CDR3 DNA reads as TGTGCCAGCAGTTCGCAGGGGTTGCGCACAGATACGCAGTATTTT. It codes for CASSSQGLRTDTQYF.

The genes are TRBV7-2 and TRBJ1-2, with 10 bases fitting TRBD1. V gave up 1 base and J gave up 1 base; unmatched junction bases: 3. This CDR3 has 16 amino acids. CDR1 is SGHTA and CDR2 is FQGNSA in the germline V gene. The CDR3 DNA sequence: TGTGCCAGCAGCTTAGATCGGGACAGGGGTAACTATGGCTACACCTTC. Translating it yields CASSLDRDRGNYGYTF. The full variable domain, in which reference TRBV7-2 and TRBJ1-2 provide the parts outside the CDR3, is GAGVSQSPSNKVTEKGKDVELRCDPISGHTALYWYRQSLGQGLEFLIYFQGNSAPDKSGLPSDRFSAERTGGSVSTLTIQRTQQEDSAVYLCASSLDRDRGNYGYTFGSGTRLTVV.

The chain joins TRBV7-4 to TRBJ1-3; D call uncertain. Germline assignment: CDR1 SGHVT and CDR2 SQSDAQ. The ends were cut back, 6 bases at V and 1 base at J, with 10 bases in the middle. The length of the CDR3 is 14 residues. The CDR3: CASRGRMSGNTIYF. The CDR3 nucleotides read TGTGCCAGCAGGGGCCGTATGTCTGGAAACACCATATATTTT.

This chain uses TRBV24-1 with TRBJ1-5, with 7 bases aligning to TRBD1. Germline CDR1 KGHDR, CDR2 SFDVKD. The CDR3 length is 15 residues. The J segment lost 3 bases and the V segment lost 5 bases, leaving 6 bases of the junction unmatched. CDR3 residues: CATSARGGVNQPQHF. In DNA form, the CDR3 reads TGTGCCACCAGTGCTCGAGGGGGCGTCAATCAGCCCCAGCATTTT.

The gene calls are TRBV9 and TRBJ2-7, with D tentatively TRBD2 (6 bases). The CDR3 runs to 14 residues. Germline V CDR1 and CDR2: SGDLS, YYNGEE. V lost 4 bases, J lost 2 bases, and 13 bases lay in between. CDR3 loop: CASSTRDSPYEQYF. In DNA form, the CDR3 reads TGTGCCAGCAGCACCCGGGACTCCCCCTACGAGCAGTACTTC.

The CDR3 nucleotides are TGCGCCAGCAGCCAAGTTAGGACAGGAAAAACTGAAGCTTTCTTT. This encodes CASSQVRTGKTEAFF. The V call is TRBV4-3, the J call TRBJ1-1; 7 bases match TRBD1. The V segment lost 1 base and the J segment 5 bases; nucleotides outside the gene matches: 7. Looked up from germline, CDR1 is LGHNA and CDR2 is YSLEER. This CDR3 has 15 residues.

A remark on this clone: Additional DNA sequences in this sample encode the identical CDR3. The CDR3: CASSPPGFNEQFF. The DNA of the CDR3 is TGTGCCAGCTCACCACCGGGCTTCAATGAGCAGTTCTTC. The rearrangement uses TRBV18 and TRBJ2-1; D gene unclear. V lost 0 bases and J 6 bases, leaving 6 bases between the germline ends. The CDR3 contains 13 residues. Looked up from germline, CDR1 is KGHSH and CDR2 is LQKENI.